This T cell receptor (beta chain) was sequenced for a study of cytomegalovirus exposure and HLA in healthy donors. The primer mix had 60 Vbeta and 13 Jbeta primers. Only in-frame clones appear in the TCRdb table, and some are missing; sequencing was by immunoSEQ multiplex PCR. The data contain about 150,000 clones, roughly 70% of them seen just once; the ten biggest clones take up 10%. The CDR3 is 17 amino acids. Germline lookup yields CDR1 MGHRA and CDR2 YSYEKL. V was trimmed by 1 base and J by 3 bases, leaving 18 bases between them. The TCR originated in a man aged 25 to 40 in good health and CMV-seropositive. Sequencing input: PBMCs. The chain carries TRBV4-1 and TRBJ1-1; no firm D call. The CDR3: CASSQGRAGGADTEAFF. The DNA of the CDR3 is TGCGCCAGCAGCCAAGGGCGGGCAGGTGGAGCGGACACTGAAGCTTTCTTT.